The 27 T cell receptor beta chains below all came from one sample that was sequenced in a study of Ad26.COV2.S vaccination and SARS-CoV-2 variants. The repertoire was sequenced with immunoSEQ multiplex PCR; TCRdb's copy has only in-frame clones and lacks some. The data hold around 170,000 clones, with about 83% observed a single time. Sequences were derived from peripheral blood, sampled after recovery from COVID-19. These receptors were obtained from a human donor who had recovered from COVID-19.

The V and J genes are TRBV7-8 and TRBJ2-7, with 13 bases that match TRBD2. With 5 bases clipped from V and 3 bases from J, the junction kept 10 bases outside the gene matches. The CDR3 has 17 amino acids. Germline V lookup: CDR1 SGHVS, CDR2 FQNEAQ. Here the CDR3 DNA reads TGTGCCAGCAGCCCCGGACTAGCGGGAGAAACGGGCTACGAGCAGTACTTC. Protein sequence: CASSPGLAGETGYEQYF.

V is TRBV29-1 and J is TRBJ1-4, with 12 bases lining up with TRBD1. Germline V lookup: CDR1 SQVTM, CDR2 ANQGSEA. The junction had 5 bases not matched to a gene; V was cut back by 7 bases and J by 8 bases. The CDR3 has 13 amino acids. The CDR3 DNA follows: TGCAGCGCCTCCGGGACAGGGGGCGAAAAACTGTTTTTT. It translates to CSASGTGGEKLFF.

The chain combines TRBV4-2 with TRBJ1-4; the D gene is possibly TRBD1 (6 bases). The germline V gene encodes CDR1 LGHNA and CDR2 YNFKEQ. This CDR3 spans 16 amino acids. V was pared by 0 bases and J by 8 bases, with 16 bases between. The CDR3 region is CASSQDRHRVGEKLFF. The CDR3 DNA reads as TGTGCCAGCAGCCAAGATCGGCACAGGGTAGGGGAAAAACTGTTTTTT.

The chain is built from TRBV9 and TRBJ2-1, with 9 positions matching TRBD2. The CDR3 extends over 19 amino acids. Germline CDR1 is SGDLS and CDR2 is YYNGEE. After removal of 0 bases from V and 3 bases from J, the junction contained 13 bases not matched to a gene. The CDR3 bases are TGTGCCAGCAGCGTAGAACCCGGGGAGGTAGCGGGGGTCTACAATGAGCAGTTCTTC. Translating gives CASSVEPGEVAGVYNEQFF.

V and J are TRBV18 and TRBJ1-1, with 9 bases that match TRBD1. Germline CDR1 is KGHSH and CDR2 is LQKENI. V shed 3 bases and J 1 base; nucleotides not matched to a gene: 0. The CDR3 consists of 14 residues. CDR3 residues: CASSPGQGNTEAFF. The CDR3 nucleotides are TGTGCCAGCTCACCGGGACAGGGGAACACTGAAGCTTTCTTT. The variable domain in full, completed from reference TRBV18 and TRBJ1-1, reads NAGVMQNPRHLVRRRGQEARLRCSPMKGHSHVYWYRQLPEEGLKFMVYLQKENIIDESGMPKERFSAEFPKEGPSILRIQQVVRGDSAAYFCASSPGQGNTEAFFGQGTRLTVV.

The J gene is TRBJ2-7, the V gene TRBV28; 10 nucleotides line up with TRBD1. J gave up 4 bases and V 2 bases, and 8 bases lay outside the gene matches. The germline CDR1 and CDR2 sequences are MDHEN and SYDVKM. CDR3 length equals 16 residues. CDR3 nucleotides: TGTGCCAGCAGTTTAAGGTCAGGGACAGGGGTATACGAGCAGTACTTC. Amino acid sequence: CASSLRSGTGVYEQYF.

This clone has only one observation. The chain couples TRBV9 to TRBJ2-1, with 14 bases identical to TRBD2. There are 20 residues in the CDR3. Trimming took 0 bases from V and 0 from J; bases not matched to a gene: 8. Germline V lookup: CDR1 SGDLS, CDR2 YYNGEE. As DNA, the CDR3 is TGTGCCAGCAGCGTAGGGGTTGGGACTAGCGGGGGCCTCTCCTACAATGAGCAGTTCTTC. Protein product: CASSVGVGTSGGLSYNEQFF.

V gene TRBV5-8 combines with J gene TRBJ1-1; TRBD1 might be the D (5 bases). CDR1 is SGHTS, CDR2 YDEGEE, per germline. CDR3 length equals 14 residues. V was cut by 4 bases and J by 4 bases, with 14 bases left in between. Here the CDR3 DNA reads TGTGCCAGCAGCCCCTGGGGCGGAGGCACTGAAGCTTTCTTT. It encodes CASSPWGGGTEAFF.

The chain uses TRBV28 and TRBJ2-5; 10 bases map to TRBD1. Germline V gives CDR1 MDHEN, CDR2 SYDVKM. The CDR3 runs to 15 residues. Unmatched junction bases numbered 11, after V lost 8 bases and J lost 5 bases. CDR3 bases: TGTGCCAGCTGTCAGGACAGGGGGGGTGGGGAGACCCAGTACTTC. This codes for CASCQDRGGGETQYF.

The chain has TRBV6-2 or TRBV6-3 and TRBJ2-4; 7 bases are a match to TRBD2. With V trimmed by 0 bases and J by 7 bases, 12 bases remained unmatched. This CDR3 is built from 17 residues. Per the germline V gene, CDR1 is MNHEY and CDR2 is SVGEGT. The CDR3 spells CASSYSEPSGKENIQYF. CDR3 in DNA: TGTGCCAGCAGTTACTCGGAACCTAGCGGAAAGGAGAACATTCAGTACTTC.

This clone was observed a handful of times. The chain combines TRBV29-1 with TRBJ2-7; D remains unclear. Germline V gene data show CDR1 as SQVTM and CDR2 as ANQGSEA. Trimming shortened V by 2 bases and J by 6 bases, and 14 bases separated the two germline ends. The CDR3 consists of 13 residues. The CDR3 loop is CSVESLDRLEQYF. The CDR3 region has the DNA TGCAGCGTTGAATCGCTGGACCGCCTCGAGCAGTACTTC.

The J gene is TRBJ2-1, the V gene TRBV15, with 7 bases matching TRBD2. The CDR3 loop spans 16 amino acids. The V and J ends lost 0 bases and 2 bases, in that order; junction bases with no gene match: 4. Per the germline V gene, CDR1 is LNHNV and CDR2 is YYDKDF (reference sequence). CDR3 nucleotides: TGTGCCACCAGCAGAGATAGGGCGGGGGCCTACAATGAGCAGTTCTTC. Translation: CATSRDRAGAYNEQFF.

The CDR3 region has the DNA TGTGCCAGCAGTTTACGTGGGGATTTCACTGAAGCTTTCTTT. Translated, it gives CASSLRGDFTEAFF. The rearrangement uses TRBV28 and TRBJ1-1; unclear D gene. CDR1 and CDR2 (germline): MDHEN, SYDVKM. The germline V and J ends were trimmed by 2 bases and 4 bases, with 11 bases remaining between them. The CDR3 consists of 14 residues.

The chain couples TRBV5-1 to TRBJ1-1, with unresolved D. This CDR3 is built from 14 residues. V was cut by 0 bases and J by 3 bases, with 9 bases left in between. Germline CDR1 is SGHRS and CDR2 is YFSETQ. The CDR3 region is CASSLGPTHTEAFF. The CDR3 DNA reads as TGCGCCAGCAGCTTGGGTCCGACGCACACTGAAGCTTTCTTT.

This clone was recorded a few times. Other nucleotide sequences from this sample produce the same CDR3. The CDR3 DNA reads as TGTGCCAGCAGCTTGACTAGCGGCTCCTACAATGAGCAGTTCTTC. As protein: CASSLTSGSYNEQFF. This sequence joins TRBV5-4 and TRBJ2-1; 8 bases line up with TRBD2. V trimming: 1 base; J trimming: 0 bases; junction bases outside the gene matches: 0. This CDR3 region has 15 residues. Germline V gene data show CDR1 as SGHNT and CDR2 as YYREEE (reference sequence).

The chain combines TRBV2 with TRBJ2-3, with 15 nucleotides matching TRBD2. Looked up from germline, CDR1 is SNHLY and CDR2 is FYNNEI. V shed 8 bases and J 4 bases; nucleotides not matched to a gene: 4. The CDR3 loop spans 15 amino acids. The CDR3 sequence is CASEGTSGRSDTQYF. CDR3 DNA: TGTGCCAGCGAAGGGACTAGCGGGAGGTCAGATACGCAGTATTTT.

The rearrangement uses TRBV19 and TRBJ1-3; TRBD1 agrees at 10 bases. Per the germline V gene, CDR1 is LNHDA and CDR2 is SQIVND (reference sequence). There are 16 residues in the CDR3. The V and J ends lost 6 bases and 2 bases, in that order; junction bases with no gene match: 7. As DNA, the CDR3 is TGTGCCAGTAGACCGACAGGGGGCGTACCTGGAAACACCATATATTTT. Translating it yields CASRPTGGVPGNTIYF.

The CDR3 region has the DNA TGCGCCAGCAGCTTAACGTGGGATACGCAGTATTTT. Amino acids: CASSLTWDTQYF. The V call is TRBV5-1, the J call TRBJ2-3; no firm D call. CDR3 size: 12 residues. CDR1 is SGHRS and CDR2 is YFSETQ in the germline V gene. Trimming took off 2 bases at V and 6 bases at J, with 7 bases between the two ends.

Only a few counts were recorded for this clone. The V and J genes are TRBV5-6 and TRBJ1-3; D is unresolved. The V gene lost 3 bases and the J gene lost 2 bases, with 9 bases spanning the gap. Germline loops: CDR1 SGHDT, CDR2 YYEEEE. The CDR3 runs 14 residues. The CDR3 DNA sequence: TGTGCCAGCAGCTGGCGGTCCCCTGGAAACACCATATATTTT. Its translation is CASSWRSPGNTIYF.

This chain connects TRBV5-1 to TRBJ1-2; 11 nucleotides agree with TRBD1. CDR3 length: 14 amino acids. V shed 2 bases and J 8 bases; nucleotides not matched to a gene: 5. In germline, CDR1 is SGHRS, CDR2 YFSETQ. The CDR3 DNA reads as TGCGCCAGCAGCTTTGGACAGGGGGCGTACGGCTACACCTTC. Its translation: CASSFGQGAYGYTF.

CDR3 DNA sequence: TGTGCCACCAGCCCCCGGGGGCGAGTCACAGATACGCAGTATTTT. Residues: CATSPRGRVTDTQYF. This chain joins TRBV15 and TRBJ2-3; D possibly uses TRBD1 or TRBD2 (6 bases each). Per the germline V gene, CDR1 is LNHNV and CDR2 is YYDKDF (reference sequence). The CDR3 is 15 amino acids. Deletions cut 5 bases from V and 2 bases from J, with 14 bases between.

This chain's CDR3 is CASSIFAGAKLEQYF. In nucleotides, the CDR3 is TGTGCCAGTAGTATTTTTGCCGGGGCTAAGTTGGAGCAGTACTTC. The chain has TRBV19 and TRBJ2-7; D tentatively fits TRBD1 or TRBD2 (5 bases each). The CDR3 spans 15 residues. Between the trimmed V and J ends, which lost 3 bases and 7 bases, there was a span of 19 bases. Germline CDR1 LNHDA, CDR2 SQIVND (reference sequence).

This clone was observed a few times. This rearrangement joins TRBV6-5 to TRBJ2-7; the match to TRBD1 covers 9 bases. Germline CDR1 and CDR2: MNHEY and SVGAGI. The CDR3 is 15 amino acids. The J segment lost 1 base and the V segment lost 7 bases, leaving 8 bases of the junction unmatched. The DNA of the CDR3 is TGTGCCAGCATGCGAGGGACAGGGCTTTCCTACGAGCAGTACTTC. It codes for CASMRGTGLSYEQYF.

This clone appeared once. DNA of the CDR3: TGTGCCAGCAGCGCAGAACAGGGTGCCGATCAGCCCCAGCATTTT. Translated: CASSAEQGADQPQHF. V is TRBV9 and J is TRBJ1-5, with a possible D match to TRBD1 (6 bases). The germline gives CDR1 SGDLS, CDR2 YYNGEE. CDR3 size: 15 residues. Trimming left V 3 bases short and J 5 bases short, with 15 bases between. The variable domain in full, completed from reference TRBV9 and TRBJ1-5, reads DSGVTQTPKHLITATGQRVTLRCSPRSGDLSVYWYQQSLDQGLQFLIQYYNGEERAKGNILERFSAQQFPDLHSELNLSSLELGDSALYFCASSAEQGADQPQHFGDGTRLSIL.

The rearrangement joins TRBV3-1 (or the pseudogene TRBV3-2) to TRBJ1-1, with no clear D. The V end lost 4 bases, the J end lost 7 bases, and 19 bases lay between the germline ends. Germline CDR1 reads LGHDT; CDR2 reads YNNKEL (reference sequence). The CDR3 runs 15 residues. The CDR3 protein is CASSPTGPALIEAFF. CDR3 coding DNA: TGTGCCAGCAGCCCAACTGGACCCGCACTGATTGAAGCTTTCTTT.

CDR3 in amino acids: CASSFDMRAFF. As DNA, the CDR3 is TGTGCCAGCAGTTTCGACATGAGGGCTTTCTTT. This chain joins TRBV12-3 or TRBV12-4 and TRBJ1-1; D is uncertain. This CDR3 region has 11 residues. Trimming removed 3 bases at V and 11 bases at J, with 10 bases between.

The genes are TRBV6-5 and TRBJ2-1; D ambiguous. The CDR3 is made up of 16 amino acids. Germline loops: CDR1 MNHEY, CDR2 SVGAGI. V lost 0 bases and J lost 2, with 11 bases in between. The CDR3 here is CASSYSLSETYNEQFF. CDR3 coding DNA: TGTGCCAGCAGTTACTCATTATCAGAAACCTACAATGAGCAGTTCTTC.